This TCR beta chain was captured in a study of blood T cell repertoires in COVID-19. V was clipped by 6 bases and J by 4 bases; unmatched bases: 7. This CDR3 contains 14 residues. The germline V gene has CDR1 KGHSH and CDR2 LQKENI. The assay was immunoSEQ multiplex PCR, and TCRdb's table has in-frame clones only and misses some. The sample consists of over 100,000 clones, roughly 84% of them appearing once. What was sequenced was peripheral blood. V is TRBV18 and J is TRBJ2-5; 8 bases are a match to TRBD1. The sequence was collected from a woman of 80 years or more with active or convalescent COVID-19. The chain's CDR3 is CASSRDRGIETQYF. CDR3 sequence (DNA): TGTGCCAGCTCGCGCGACAGGGGAATAGAGACCCAGTACTTC.